This is a list of T cell receptor beta chains from one sample in a study of blood T cell repertoires in COVID-19. Sequencing was performed with immunoSEQ multiplex PCR; in TCRdb, only in-frame clones are kept and a portion is missing. The sample has 180,000 or so clones, 70% to 90% seen once. The sequenced sample consisted of peripheral blood. Receptor source: a man aged 60 to 69 with acute or convalescent COVID-19. Both conserved end residues are trimmed from each CDR3. Clone size is given for some rows only: seen once, a few or many times, or a class if the clone is expanded.

v_call,clone_size,cdr3_length,cdr3_aa
TRBV5-1,once,14,ASSLVAAGGKNIQY
TRBV28,.,14,ASSPLDSGRGNEQF
TRBV7-9,.,13,ASSTRLAGVDTQY
TRBV28,.,13,ASSFGGPVADTQY
TRBV4-3,.,15,ASSQDAGTSGKYEQY
TRBV5-6,.,16,ASSQELLSGSSYNEQF
TRBV28,.,11,ASSDRFNEKLF
TRBV5-1,.,12,ASSSLAGVQEQY
TRBV5-5,.,12,ASSLGHLNTEAF
TRBV3-1/TRBV3-2,.,10,ASSQGAGEQY
TRBV3-1/TRBV3-2,.,12,ASSQTLSVHEQF
TRBV6-5,.,14,ASSYPRAGAVYEQY
TRBV27,.,15,ASRIGTSGSWTDTQY
TRBV27,.,14,ASSLSGVGGRQPQH
TRBV5-1,.,13,ASSLATATNEKLF
TRBV30,.,12,AWSVELNFYGYT
TRBV5-1,.,12,ASSPVRQEYGYT
TRBV6-5,.,13,ASSSDRPGGNEQF
TRBV7-9,.,13,ASSPTGGLGEKLF
TRBV11-1,.,12,ASSLGKGYYGYT
TRBV28,few,14,ASSLYREYSNQPQH
TRBV11-3,once,18,ASSLDHTTYRRGNNSPLH
TRBV4-2,.,13,ASSLGSGVGDTQY
TRBV28,.,13,ASSLSRGRHYGYT
TRBV2,few,12,ASSSDRFGNTIY
TRBV10-3,.,15,AISPWTQGVSTDTQY
TRBV5-4,.,12,ASSSPRTGGEQY
TRBV28,.,14,ASSLWRTRTHNEQF
TRBV11-2,.,13,ASSLAVTGSTEAF
TRBV14,.,16,ASSQDLTSGRSYNEQF
TRBV6-1,.,12,ASSEAAYGNTIY
TRBV7-2,.,12,ASSQLAGRHEQY
TRBV19,.,13,VQYLWSGPNYEQY
TRBV19,.,10,ASRKDGDGYT
TRBV4-3,.,11,ASSQDTTGAQY
TRBV28,once,14,ASSGPGLPFNSPLH
TRBV10-3,.,13,AISPQVSGANVLT
TRBV30,few,12,AWNKDRVWSGYT
TRBV7-3,.,12,ASSLTIGIDTQY
TRBV15,few,10,ATLGGDGELF
TRBV19,.,14,ASSLGTGTNTGELF
TRBV7-2,.,13,ASSLSTGSGNTIY
TRBV5-1,.,13,ASSYQGDSNTEAF
TRBV7-2,.,12,ASSLTGSNEKLF
TRBV28,.,12,ASSLVGASKTQY
TRBV7-2,few,14,ASSKDPDGGTYEQY
TRBV28,.,12,ASSSPGQDYGYT
TRBV27,.,13,ASTPRIAPYNEQF
TRBV28,.,14,ASSLYPETSWDTQY
TRBV19,.,11,ASSLDTQYEQY
TRBV7-9,.,13,ASNLLTGGGETQY
TRBV18,.,10,ASSTDSLEAF